One sample yielded the 25 T cell receptor beta chains listed below, sequenced in a study of blood T cell repertoires in COVID-19. Sequencing used immunoSEQ multiplex PCR; TCRdb keeps in-frame clones, though not all of them. The data hold 20,000 to 25,000 clones, with roughly 89% observed a single time. Sequenced sample: peripheral blood. The receptors shown here come from a woman over 75 with active COVID-19.

The chain combines TRBV7-9 with TRBJ2-5, with 9 bases matching TRBD2. Germline V CDR1 and CDR2: SEHNR, FQNEAQ (reference sequence). This CDR3 has 17 amino acids. Trimming at V came to 1 base and at J to 0 bases, leaving 6 bases not matched to a gene. The CDR3 reads CASSLVGSGGDQETQYF. The CDR3 DNA is TGTGCCAGCAGCTTAGTGGGTAGCGGGGGTGACCAAGAGACCCAGTACTTC.

The chain is built from TRBV6-1 and TRBJ1-5, with D maybe TRBD1 (6 bases). Germline values: CDR1 MNHNS, CDR2 SASEGT. The V end lost 1 base, the J end lost 11 bases, and 15 bases lay between the germline ends. CDR3 length: 14 amino acids. The DNA of the CDR3 is TGTGCCAGCAGTGAAGTGGACAGCGGTGGAGCCCAGCATTTT. The encoded protein is CASSEVDSGGAQHF.

The chain carries TRBV3-1 (or the pseudogene TRBV3-2) and TRBJ1-5; D unclear. The ends were cut back, 2 bases at V and 3 bases at J, with 8 bases in the middle. The length of the CDR3 is 14 residues. Looked up from germline, CDR1 is LGHDT and CDR2 is YNNKEL (reference sequence). This CDR3 is CASSQNTINQPQHF. The CDR3 DNA follows: TGTGCCAGCAGCCAAAACACGATCAATCAGCCCCAGCATTTT.

This sequence joins TRBV12-3 or TRBV12-4 and TRBJ1-6; D is possibly TRBD1 (6 bases). The CDR3 length is 11 residues. Trimming removed 5 bases at V and 16 bases at J, with 12 bases between. The CDR3 reads CASSTGTQLHF. As DNA, the CDR3 is TGTGCCAGCAGTACAGGGACACAGCTCCACTTT.

This clone was seen just once. V and J are TRBV11-2 and TRBJ2-1, with 9 nucleotides matching TRBD2. The J segment lost 5 bases and the V segment lost 5 bases, leaving 10 bases of the junction unmatched. The CDR3 has 16 residues. Germline-derived CDR1 and CDR2 are SGHAT and FQNNGV. The CDR3 loop reads CASSHLEAGGNNEQFF. Written as DNA, the CDR3 is TGTGCCAGCAGCCACCTCGAAGCGGGGGGCAACAATGAGCAGTTCTTC. Variable domain in full (rest from reference TRBV11-2 and TRBJ2-1): EAGVAQSPRYKIIEKRQSVAFWCNPISGHATLYWYQQILGQGPKLLIQFQNNGVVDDSQLPKDRFSAERLKGVDSTLKIQPAKLEDSAVYLCASSHLEAGGNNEQFFGPGTRLTVL.

This chain connects TRBV27 to TRBJ2-4; 12 positions agree with TRBD2. Germline values: CDR1 MNHEY, CDR2 SMNVEV (reference sequence). This CDR3 region has 17 residues. The ends lost 2 bases at V and 4 bases at J; junction bases unmatched: 6. For the CDR3, the DNA is TGTGCCAGCAGTTTAGCCCCTACTAGCGGGGGGAAAAACATTCAGTACTTC. Translated: CASSLAPTSGGKNIQYF.

The chain employs TRBV9 and TRBJ1-1, with D hard to call. This CDR3 spans 17 amino acids. The V gene lost 1 base and the J gene lost 3 bases, with 19 bases spanning the gap. CDR1 and CDR2 from the germline V gene are SGDLS and YYNGEE. The DNA of the CDR3 is TGTGCCAGCAGCGTACCCGAGGGCACCCACCCGGACACTGAAGCTTTCTTT. Its protein is CASSVPEGTHPDTEAFF. The full variable domain, completed using reference TRBV9 and TRBJ1-1, is DSGVTQTPKHLITATGQRVTLRCSPRSGDLSVYWYQQSLDQGLQFLIQYYNGEERAKGNILERFSAQQFPDLHSELNLSSLELGDSALYFCASSVPEGTHPDTEAFFGQGTRLTVV.

This clone came up a few times. The rearrangement links TRBV10-3 to TRBJ1-5, with 9 bases matching TRBD1. The CDR3 is 15 residues long. Germline values: CDR1 ENHRY, CDR2 SYGVKD. V dropped 3 bases and J dropped 5; count of bases not matched to a gene: 5. This CDR3 reads CAISDSDRGYQPQHF. The CDR3, as DNA: TGTGCCATCAGTGATTCCGACAGGGGGTATCAGCCCCAGCATTTT.

The chain couples TRBV7-9 to TRBJ1-1; D might be TRBD1 (5 bases). Germline assignment: CDR1 SEHNR and CDR2 FQNEAQ (reference sequence). The CDR3 runs 14 residues. Trimming removed 1 base at V and 4 bases at J, with 10 bases between. The CDR3 protein is CASSLGQGSTEAFF. For the CDR3, the DNA is TGTGCCAGCAGCTTAGGGCAGGGTAGCACTGAAGCTTTCTTT.

This chain connects TRBV7-2 to TRBJ1-1, with a weak D call TRBD1 (5 bases). The CDR3 loop spans 16 amino acids. The V end was cut by 5 bases, the J end by 2 bases, with 18 bases between. Germline V CDR1 and CDR2: SGHTA, FQGNSA. The CDR3 nucleotides are TGTGCCAGCAGCCTCGTCCCCCAGGGAGGAAACACTGAAGCTTTCTTT. Translating gives CASSLVPQGGNTEAFF.

The chain joins TRBV7-2 to TRBJ2-5, with 7 bases aligning to TRBD1. Looked up from germline, CDR1 is SGHTA and CDR2 is FQGNSA. The CDR3 is 17 residues long. V lost 0 bases, J lost 1 base, and 8 bases stayed unmatched. The CDR3 reads CASSLAGQLGAQETQYF. In DNA, the CDR3 is TGTGCCAGCAGCTTAGCGGGACAGTTGGGGGCCCAAGAGACCCAGTACTTC.

Written as DNA, the CDR3 is TGTGCCAGCAGCTTTGCGTCCAATGAGCAGTTCTTC. Its translation is CASSFASNEQFF. This rearrangement joins TRBV5-6 to TRBJ2-1; D is unclear. With 2 bases removed from V and 6 bases from J, the gap between germline ends came to 6 bases. Germline V gene sequence: CDR1 SGHDT, CDR2 YYEEEE. The length of the CDR3 is 12 residues.

A few counts support this clone. This rearrangement joins TRBV6-2 or TRBV6-3 to TRBJ2-3, with TRBD2 matching 8 bases. The CDR3 consists of 16 residues. With V trimmed by 4 bases and J by 1 base, 7 bases remained unmatched. In germline, CDR1 is MNHEY, CDR2 SVGEGT. For the CDR3, the DNA is TGTGCCAGCAGTTCAACGGGGGGGATCGGCACAGATACGCAGTATTTT. It yields the protein CASSSTGGIGTDTQYF.

V is TRBV15 and J is TRBJ1-5; 8 bases map to TRBD1. J was trimmed by 5 bases and V by 0 bases; bases with no gene match: 9. This CDR3 has 17 residues. The germline V gene encodes CDR1 LNHNV and CDR2 YYDKDF (reference sequence). This CDR3 reads CATSRDWAGGRYQPQHF. The CDR3 coding sequence is TGTGCCACCAGCAGAGATTGGGCAGGGGGCCGGTATCAGCCCCAGCATTTT.

The rearrangement uses TRBV7-2 and TRBJ2-7; 10 bases match TRBD1. The germline V gene has CDR1 SGHTA and CDR2 FQGNSA. Trimming at V came to 5 bases and at J to 2 bases, leaving 6 bases not matched to a gene. There are 15 residues in the CDR3. The chain's CDR3 is CASSTRQGAAYEQYF. The CDR3 coding sequence is TGTGCCAGCAGCACCCGACAGGGGGCTGCCTACGAGCAGTACTTC.

This clone has just a few counts. The chain has TRBV7-8 and TRBJ2-1; 7 positions match TRBD1. Per the germline V gene, CDR1 is SGHVS and CDR2 is FQNEAQ. J gave up 6 bases and V 5 bases, and 4 bases lay outside the gene matches. The CDR3 totals 13 residues. The CDR3 coding sequence is TGTGCCAGCAGCCAGGGGGTAGGCAATGAGCAGTTCTTC. This encodes CASSQGVGNEQFF.

The chain uses TRBV2 and TRBJ1-5; a weak D match, TRBD1 (6 bases). Trimming stripped 5 bases from V and 6 bases from J, with 17 bases between. The CDR3 sequence is 15 residues long. Germline CDR1 is SNHLY and CDR2 is FYNNEI. The CDR3 reads CASSSIQGESQPQHF. In DNA, the CDR3 is TGTGCCAGCAGTTCTATACAGGGAGAGAGTCAGCCCCAGCATTTT.

The rearrangement links TRBV21-1 to TRBJ1-1; the table's D call TRBD1 went unverified against the DNA. TRBV21-1 is a pseudogene segment. The CDR3 has 13 amino acids. The CDR3 reads CASSNAGNTEAFF. The CDR3 DNA reads TGTGCCAGCAGCAATGCAGGGAACACTGAAGCTTTCTTT.

The chain links TRBV9 to TRBJ1-4; 8 bases are shared with TRBD1. Germline CDR1 and CDR2: SGDLS and YYNGEE. The V segment lost 3 bases and the J segment 0 bases; nucleotides outside the gene matches: 4. CDR3 length: 16 amino acids. CDR3 in amino acids: CASSAPGGATNEKLFF. CDR3 nucleotide sequence: TGTGCCAGCAGCGCGCCAGGGGGCGCAACTAATGAAAAACTGTTTTTT.

The V call is TRBV2, the J call TRBJ2-1, with 11 bases identical to TRBD1. This CDR3 is 12 amino acids long. Trimming at V came to 8 bases and at J to 6 bases, leaving 0 bases not matched to a gene. Germline V gene sequence: CDR1 SNHLY, CDR2 FYNNEI. The CDR3 protein is CASGTGGNEQFF. Written as DNA, the CDR3 is TGTGCCAGCGGGACAGGGGGCAATGAGCAGTTCTTC.

Remarks on this clone: The same CDR3 can be traced to other DNA sequences in this sample. The chain joins TRBV30 to TRBJ1-1; D is undetermined. The germline gives CDR1 GTSNPN, CDR2 SVGIG (reference sequence). This CDR3 region has 11 residues. The V end was cut by 0 bases, the J end by 7 bases, with 6 bases between. CDR3 in amino acids: CAWSVLGEAFF. DNA for the CDR3: TGTGCCTGGAGTGTACTTGGTGAAGCTTTCTTT.

V gene TRBV19 combines with J gene TRBJ2-1; 11 positions match TRBD1. CDR3 size: 15 residues. Germline V gene sequence: CDR1 LNHDA, CDR2 SQIVND (reference sequence). With 5 bases clipped from V and 9 bases from J, the junction kept 9 bases outside the gene matches. The CDR3 sequence: CASSQGTGGYSEQFF. The CDR3 region has the DNA TGTGCCAGTAGTCAAGGGACAGGGGGTTACTCTGAGCAGTTCTTC. The full variable domain, rest sourced from reference TRBV19 and TRBJ2-1, is DGGITQSPKYLFRKEGQNVTLSCEQNLNHDAMYWYRQDPGQGLRLIYYSQIVNDFQKGDIAEGYSVSREKKESFPLTVTSAQKNPTAFYLCASSQGTGGYSEQFFGPGTRLTVL.

The chain carries TRBV7-2 and TRBJ2-2, with TRBD1 as a possible D gene (5 bases). The CDR3 is 15 amino acids. V lost 7 bases, J lost 5 bases, and 17 bases lay in between. Germline assignment: CDR1 SGHTA and CDR2 FQGNSA. CDR3 coding DNA: TGTGCCAGCACCCCAGGACACTCAACGACCGGGGAGCTGTTTTTT. As protein: CASTPGHSTTGELFF.

The chain employs TRBV3-1 (or the pseudogene TRBV3-2) and TRBJ2-5, with 7 bases matching TRBD1. This CDR3 has 17 residues. Per the germline V gene, CDR1 is LGHDT and CDR2 is YNNKEL (reference sequence). Germline trimming cut 5 bases from V and 7 bases from J; bases unmatched to any gene: 19. Here the CDR3 DNA reads TGTGCCAGCAGCGTGGGGCCTGGACAGGTGGGCTTCGGGACCCAGTACTTC. This codes for CASSVGPGQVGFGTQYF.

The chain employs TRBV7-4 and TRBJ2-7; D is perhaps TRBD2 (6 bases). V lost 4 bases, J lost 5 bases, and 12 bases lay in between. The CDR3 covers 13 residues. CDR1 SGHVT and CDR2 SQSDAQ come from the germline V gene. The CDR3 nucleotides are TGTGCCAGCAGCTCAGTAGGGGAGGACGAGCAGTACTTC. Translated: CASSSVGEDEQYF. The full variable domain, rest sourced from reference TRBV7-4 and TRBJ2-7, is GAGVSQSPRYKVAKRGRDVALRCDSISGHVTLYWYRQTLGQGSEVLTYSQSDAQRDKSGRPSGRFSAERPERSVSTLKIQRTEQGDSAVYLCASSSVGEDEQYFGPGTRLTVT.